This T cell receptor beta chain was identified during a study of blood T cell repertoires in COVID-19 (TCRdb year 2020). In terms of the full investigation: The collaborator samples originated in the United States, Italy and Spain and spanned the acute and convalescent phases of COVID-19. The material from the prospective study consisted of cDNA or gDNA derived from T cells, B-cell-depleted T cells, or PBMCs. Where available, HLA class I and class II types were obtained from metadata supplied by the sample provider rather than from assay-based typing. The sample metadata nearly always contained a de-identified subject ID, COVID-19 status, age in years and sex. The repertoires were released in a freely available public database meant as a resource for research on the immune response to SARS-CoV-2. Subjects who had been exposed to COVID-19, were actively infected with it, or had recovered from it provided the deeply sampled blood TCRbeta repertoires that made up the dataset. Samples came from the ongoing ImmuneRACE study (first 160 participants) plus 1,254 subjects from 6 global collaborators. Summary of the overall study and its limitations: Clinical and demographic metadata were provided uncurated, with the amount varying by source and participant.

In the prospective study, participants were roughly 18 to 95 years old, resided in fewer than 25 geographic areas of the United States, and were enrolled through a virtual design. In the prospective study, participants were assigned to cohorts based on the clinical history participants reported in a screening survey and a study questionnaire. In the prospective study, mobile phlebotomists collected whole blood, serum and a nasopharyngeal or oropharyngeal swab from each participant. Additional blood draws and questionnaires over an approximately 2-month period could optionally be provided by prospective study participants. Before DNA extraction, blood samples from the prospective study were shipped at room temperature or frozen. The CDR3 holds 16 amino acids from the cysteine to the phenylalanine. This entry keeps only the CDR3 DNA: 48 bases, framed from base 1. According to the germline V gene, CDR1 reads SQVTM and CDR2 reads ANQGSEA. Relative to germline, V is missing 8 bases and J is missing 9 bases, with 20 bases of the junction outside any gene match.

As regards this clone: Its binding antigen is unknown. Qualities for individual bases were not recorded, and no much larger clone is one base off.

The immunoSEQ Assay, a bias-controlled multiplex PCR, was used to amplify TCRbeta CDR3 regions from genomic DNA. Turning to the authors' computational methods: Nucleated cell counts per sample were estimated from amplification of reference gene primers within the assay. To quantify the absolute abundance of each unique TCRbeta CDR3 rearrangement, sequence reads were collapsed and filtered. Productive Simpson clonality was computed per sample as the square root of Simpson's diversity index over productive rearrangements. The table was pulled from immuneACCESS by TCRdb, which kept in-frame rearrangements only. Such tables lose some clones; where checked, under half of the loss comes from unresolved V genes, and the rest has no known cause. Clone size and V and J calls were adopted from that table, with D and trimming inferred from the DNA. For this sample the table gives under 500,000 clones, of which roughly nine tenths were detected only once. The ten largest clones take up roughly 1.9% of the sample.

The rearranged chain carries TRBV29-1 and TRBJ2-1, with 9 central nucleotides matching TRBD2. Source material: PBMCs or T cells enriched from blood (not recorded which). The receptor's source is a woman between 18 and 29 years old with acute COVID-19. This receptor carries the CDR3 CSLYPVRLAGAFEQFF. The sequenced DNA: TGCAGCTTATACCCCGTGAGATTAGCGGGAGCCTTTGAGCAGTTCTTC.